A single sample is the source of the 27 T cell receptor beta chains below, sequenced in a study of chemoradiotherapy in HPV16-positive cancers. Here immunoSEQ multiplex PCR was the method, and the copy in TCRdb shows in-frame clones only, minus some. Counted here are fewer than 40,000 clones, approximately 73% occurring once; the ten biggest clones make up approximately 5.4%. Sample: blood, taken from a patient who underwent chemoradiotherapy. The receptors come from a human donor with HPV-associated anogenital cancer.

CDR3 amino acids: CAWSPGQVTEAFF. The DNA of the CDR3 is TGTGCCTGGAGTCCCGGACAAGTCACTGAAGCTTTCTTT. V is TRBV30 and J is TRBJ1-1; a weak D match, TRBD1 (5 bases). The V gene lost 2 bases and the J gene lost 4 bases, with 11 bases spanning the gap. Germline assignment: CDR1 GTSNPN and CDR2 SVGIG (reference sequence). CDR3 size: 13 residues.

The sample holds a few counts of this clone. The rearrangement links TRBV5-1 to TRBJ1-2; weak D call: TRBD1 (5 bases). V was trimmed by 0 bases and J by 6 bases, leaving 15 bases between them. Germline loops: CDR1 SGHRS, CDR2 YFSETQ. The CDR3 runs 15 residues. The CDR3 coding sequence is TGCGCCAGCAGCTTGGCTCCGGACACCGCGGATGGCTACACCTTC. Protein: CASSLAPDTADGYTF. The variable domain in full, with the rest retrieved from reference TRBV5-1 and TRBJ1-2, is KAGVTQTPRYLIKTRGQQVTLSCSPISGHRSVSWYQQTPGQGLQFLFEYFSETQRNKGNFPGRFSGRQFSNSRSEMNVSTLELGDSALYLCASSLAPDTADGYTFGSGTRLTVV.

The sample holds a few counts of this clone. The chain employs TRBV2 and TRBJ2-3; no reliable D call. V shed 2 bases and J shed 0 bases, with 6 bases lying between them. The CDR3 has 14 residues. The germline gives CDR1 SNHLY, CDR2 FYNNEI. The CDR3 DNA reads TGTGCCAGCAGTGAACAGGTTAGCACAGATACGCAGTATTTT. This gives the protein CASSEQVSTDTQYF.

This chain joins TRBV5-1 and TRBJ2-6; D gene uncertain. Germline CDR1 is SGHRS and CDR2 is YFSETQ. Trimming removed 5 bases at V and 1 base at J, with 10 bases between. The CDR3 is made up of 15 amino acids. In DNA, the CDR3 is TGCGCCAGCAGTCCGCAGGATTCTGGGGCCAACGTCCTGACTTTC. Translating gives CASSPQDSGANVLTF.

This clone was observed a handful of times. The genes are TRBV7-8 and TRBJ1-2; the D gene is possibly TRBD1 (5 bases). The V end was cut by 0 bases, the J end by 0 bases, with 8 bases between. The CDR3 runs 15 residues. Per germline, CDR1 SGHVS and CDR2 FQNEAQ. The CDR3 is CASSLAPGANYGYTF. DNA for the CDR3: TGTGCCAGCAGCTTAGCACCGGGGGCTAACTATGGCTACACCTTC.

This clone appeared a few times. This rearrangement joins TRBV2 to TRBJ2-7, with a tentative D call TRBD2 (5 bases). The germline gives CDR1 SNHLY, CDR2 FYNNEI. The CDR3 consists of 19 residues. V was clipped by 4 bases and J by 1 base, with 26 bases between them. This CDR3 is CASSAVDGDHSILSYEQYF. CDR3 DNA sequence: TGTGCCAGCAGTGCAGTGGACGGGGATCACTCAATCCTATCCTACGAGCAGTACTTC.

The table lists this clone with a count of one. The CDR3 here is CASSLTGGVGQPQHF. The DNA for the CDR3 is TGTGCCAGCAGCTTAACAGGGGGAGTCGGTCAGCCCCAGCATTTT. The genes are TRBV7-2 and TRBJ1-5; 8 bases align to TRBD1. The germline V gene encodes CDR1 SGHTA and CDR2 FQGNSA. The CDR3 consists of 15 residues. Trimming cost V 2 bases and J 6 bases; bases outside gene matches: 6. Based on the CDR3 plus reference TRBV7-2 and TRBJ1-5, the full variable domain is GAGVSQSPSNKVTEKGKDVELRCDPISGHTALYWYRQSLGQGLEFLIYFQGNSAPDKSGLPSDRFSAERTGGSVSTLTIQRTQQEDSAVYLCASSLTGGVGQPQHFGDGTRLSIL.

The V and J genes are TRBV27 and TRBJ1-5; D might be TRBD1 (5 bases). This CDR3 spans 13 amino acids. The germline CDR1 and CDR2 sequences are MNHEY and SMNVEV (reference sequence). Between the trimmed V and J ends, which lost 1 base and 4 bases, there was a span of 5 bases. The CDR3 loop is CASSLWGNQPQHF. In nucleotides, the CDR3 is TGTGCCAGCAGTTTATGGGGGAATCAGCCCCAGCATTTT.

The rearrangement links TRBV5-1 to TRBJ2-3, with 8 positions matching TRBD1. V was pared by 0 bases and J by 2 bases, with 5 bases of the junction left unmatched. The CDR3 covers 16 residues. Germline CDR1 is SGHRS and CDR2 is YFSETQ. The DNA for the CDR3 is TGCGCCAGCAGCTTGGATGGCAGGGGGCCCACAGATACGCAGTATTTT. It specifies CASSLDGRGPTDTQYF.

The chain carries TRBV15 and TRBJ1-1; 7 bases are a match to TRBD1. This CDR3 contains 15 residues. Germline V gene sequence: CDR1 LNHNV, CDR2 YYDKDF (reference sequence). V lost 3 bases and J lost 5; bases outside the gene matches: 9. The CDR3 nucleotides are TGTGCCACCAGCAGCAACAGGGGCCTCCGGACTGAAGCTTTCTTT. Translation: CATSSNRGLRTEAFF.

The rearrangement joins TRBV7-8 to TRBJ2-4; D gene unclear. This CDR3 contains 14 residues. Germline V CDR1 and CDR2: SGHVS, FQNEAQ. Trimming took 1 base from V and 4 from J, leaving 8 bases between them. CDR3 DNA sequence: TGTGCCAGCAGCTTAGACAGTAGTAAAAACATTCAGTACTTC. Translation gives CASSLDSSKNIQYF.

The chain carries TRBV10-1 and TRBJ1-1; 9 bases map to TRBD1. CDR1 and CDR2 from the germline V gene are WNHNN and SYGVQD (reference sequence). The CDR3 covers 14 residues. V dropped 6 bases and J dropped 3; count of bases not matched to a gene: 5. Here the CDR3 DNA reads TGCGCCAGCAGGGCCGGGACAGGGTACACTGAAGCTTTCTTT. It yields the protein CASRAGTGYTEAFF.

The V and J genes are TRBV5-1 and TRBJ2-5; 7 nucleotides align to TRBD1. Germline trimming cut 2 bases from V and 2 bases from J; bases unmatched to any gene: 3. CDR3 length equals 14 residues. CDR1 is SGHRS, CDR2 YFSETQ, per germline. CDR3 nucleotide sequence: TGCGCCAGCAGCTTTTCGGGACAGCAAGAGACCCAGTACTTC. It specifies CASSFSGQQETQYF.

The CDR3 reads CASSIERGQGAYYGYTF. DNA for the CDR3: TGTGCCAGTAGTATAGAGAGGGGACAGGGCGCTTACTATGGCTACACCTTC. This chain connects TRBV19 to TRBJ1-2; 9 bases agree with TRBD1. Germline CDR1 is LNHDA and CDR2 is SQIVND (reference sequence). This CDR3 has 17 residues. After removal of 0 bases from V and 3 bases from J, the junction contained 8 bases not matched to a gene.

The genes are TRBV18 and TRBJ2-5; 7 bases match TRBD2. V was clipped by 4 bases and J by 2 bases; unmatched bases: 10. The length of the CDR3 is 16 residues. Germline V CDR1 and CDR2: KGHSH, LQKENI. The CDR3, as DNA: TGTGCCAGCTCACTTGCCCTAGCGGCGGTACAAGAGACCCAGTACTTC. It specifies CASSLALAAVQETQYF.

The chain links TRBV29-1 to TRBJ1-2; TRBD1 might be the D (6 bases). The germline V and J ends were trimmed by 3 bases and 5 bases, with 13 bases remaining between them. The CDR3 covers 13 residues. Germline lookup yields CDR1 SQVTM and CDR2 ANQGSEA. CDR3 residues: CSVDSIQGYGYTF. The CDR3 DNA follows: TGCAGCGTTGACTCAATTCAGGGGTATGGCTACACCTTC.

This chain joins TRBV6-5 and TRBJ1-1; D remains ambiguous. The CDR3 covers 14 residues. CDR1 and CDR2 from the germline V gene are MNHEY and SVGAGI. Trimming took 4 bases from V and 7 from J, leaving 16 bases between them. Here the CDR3 DNA reads TGTGCCAGCAGTTTGGGCTCAAAGGCGCTTGAAGCTTTCTTT. Protein product: CASSLGSKALEAFF.

There are a few counts of this clone. The V gene is TRBV5-4, the J gene TRBJ1-1; 9 nucleotides line up with TRBD1. CDR3 length: 15 amino acids. Germline values: CDR1 SGHNT, CDR2 YYREEE (reference sequence). V gave up 4 bases and J gave up 2 bases; unmatched junction bases: 6. The CDR3 DNA follows: TGTGCCAGCAGCCCGCGGACAGGGGCTAACACTGAAGCTTTCTTT. It codes for CASSPRTGANTEAFF.

The chain couples TRBV7-9 to TRBJ2-5; D is unclear. The V gene's germline CDR1 is SEHNR and CDR2 FQNEAQ (reference sequence). V was trimmed by 5 bases and J by 9 bases, leaving 13 bases between them. The CDR3 is made up of 12 amino acids. CDR3 sequence: CASSVDSGAQYF. The CDR3 DNA sequence: TGTGCCAGCAGCGTAGACTCTGGAGCCCAGTACTTC.

V is TRBV4-1 and J is TRBJ1-5, with D uncertain. Trimming took off 1 base at V and 2 bases at J, with 9 bases between the two ends. The CDR3 runs 15 residues. Germline CDR1 and CDR2: MGHRA and YSYEKL. CDR3: CASSQVKGGNQPQHF. For the CDR3, the DNA is TGCGCCAGCAGCCAAGTCAAGGGAGGCAATCAGCCCCAGCATTTT.

This clone was seen a single time. The genes are TRBV19 and TRBJ1-1, with 7 bases identical to TRBD1. The V gene's germline CDR1 is LNHDA and CDR2 SQIVND (reference sequence). J lost 2 bases, V lost 5 bases, and 2 bases had no gene match. The CDR3 covers 13 residues. The CDR3 DNA follows: TGTGCCAGTAGTCGACAGGGAAACACTGAAGCTTTCTTT. Translating it yields CASSRQGNTEAFF.

This clone was seen just once. This chain links TRBV7-9 with TRBJ2-2; TRBD1 matches 7 bases. V lost 5 bases to trimming and J lost 5 bases; unmatched junction nucleotides: 8. CDR1 is SEHNR, CDR2 FQNEAQ, per germline (reference sequence). The CDR3 has 15 residues. The CDR3 region is CASSPTGASTGELFF. The CDR3 DNA reads as TGTGCCAGCAGCCCCACAGGGGCGAGTACCGGGGAGCTGTTTTTT.

The chain carries TRBV5-6 and TRBJ2-3; 9 bases map to TRBD1. This CDR3 is 15 amino acids long. The germline gives CDR1 SGHDT, CDR2 YYEEEE. With V trimmed by 2 bases and J by 3 bases, 4 bases remained unmatched. For the CDR3, the DNA is TGTGCCAGCAGCTTCCGACAGGGGGTGACAGATACGCAGTATTTT. It codes for CASSFRQGVTDTQYF.

The chain couples TRBV7-9 to TRBJ1-4; D gene ambiguous. This CDR3 region has 15 residues. Germline values: CDR1 SEHNR, CDR2 FQNEAQ (reference sequence). V dropped 5 bases and J dropped 5 bases, with 15 bases sitting between them. CDR3 sequence: CASSQPRVINEKLFF. The CDR3 DNA reads as TGTGCCAGCAGCCAACCTCGGGTCATAAATGAAAAACTGTTTTTT.

The chain couples TRBV4-1 to TRBJ1-1; D is undetermined. Germline assignment: CDR1 MGHRA and CDR2 YSYEKL. The CDR3 runs to 15 residues. Deletions cut 10 bases from V and 2 bases from J, with 20 bases between. CDR3 nucleotides: TGCGCCACCGCTAAGTCAGCGAACTTAAACACTGAAGCTTTCTTT. Protein: CATAKSANLNTEAFF.

The rearrangement links TRBV19 to TRBJ1-6, with 8 bases matching TRBD1. Germline CDR1 LNHDA, CDR2 SQIVND (reference sequence). The CDR3 runs to 15 residues. V was clipped by 7 bases and J by 5 bases; unmatched bases: 7. The CDR3 sequence: CASKIDRGDNSPLHF. The CDR3 region has the DNA TGTGCCAGTAAGATAGACAGGGGCGATAATTCACCCCTCCACTTT.

The CDR3 nucleotides are TGTGCCAGCTCACCACCGGCCGGAAGCTCCTACGAGCAGTACTTC. It is translated as CASSPPAGSSYEQYF. The genes are TRBV18 and TRBJ2-7; D is ambiguous. From germline, CDR1 is KGHSH and CDR2 LQKENI. V was cut by 0 bases and J by 0 bases, with 9 bases left in between. This CDR3 comprises 15 residues.